These 31 T cell receptor beta chains originate from one sample sequenced in a study of control samples from healthy donors and cancer patients. TCRdb's copy holds only in-frame clones and misses some; the assay was immunoSEQ multiplex PCR. The sample holds 100,000 to 150,000 clones, about 88% seen once. The sequencing sample was made of blood. These TCRs come from a man aged 18 to 29 in good health.

In its sample, this clone was seen once. The chain couples TRBV4-2 to TRBJ2-6, with a tentative D call TRBD1 (5 bases). Germline V lookup: CDR1 LGHNA, CDR2 YNFKEQ. CDR3 length equals 17 residues. The ends were cut back, 0 bases at V and 0 bases at J, with 9 bases in the middle. Here the CDR3 DNA reads TGTGCCAGCAGCCAAGACATCCAGGGCTCTGGGGCCAACGTCCTGACTTTC. It is translated as CASSQDIQGSGANVLTF.

The V gene is TRBV6-5, the J gene TRBJ2-5, with 7 positions matching TRBD1. This CDR3 comprises 15 residues. Germline V gives CDR1 MNHEY, CDR2 SVGAGI. The V segment lost 2 bases and the J segment 4 bases; nucleotides outside the gene matches: 7. CDR3 sequence (DNA): TGTGCCAGCAGTTACAACGAGGGGGCGCGAGAGACCCAGTACTTC. Translated: CASSYNEGARETQYF.

This clone turned up a few times. The chain carries TRBV5-5 and TRBJ2-5; 11 bases line up with TRBD2. The CDR3 sequence is 15 residues long. V lost 3 bases to trimming and J lost 3 bases; unmatched junction nucleotides: 4. Per the germline V gene, CDR1 is SGHKS and CDR2 is YYEKEE (reference sequence). This CDR3 is CASSSSGRREETQYF. The CDR3 nucleotides read TGTGCCAGCAGCTCTAGCGGGAGGAGGGAAGAGACCCAGTACTTC.

This chain joins TRBV18 and TRBJ1-5; D is unclear. CDR1 is KGHSH and CDR2 is LQKENI in the germline V gene. This CDR3 contains 15 residues. V was pared by 3 bases and J by 0 bases, with 9 bases between. The chain's CDR3 is CASSPYGYSNQPQHF. The CDR3 DNA is TGTGCCAGCTCACCCTATGGGTATAGCAATCAGCCCCAGCATTTT. The full variable domain, with the rest looked up from reference TRBV18 and TRBJ1-5, is NAGVMQNPRHLVRRRGQEARLRCSPMKGHSHVYWYRQLPEEGLKFMVYLQKENIIDESGMPKERFSAEFPKEGPSILRIQQVVRGDSAAYFCASSPYGYSNQPQHFGDGTRLSIL.

The V call is TRBV11-2, the J call TRBJ2-5; D possibly corresponds to TRBD1 (6 bases). Germline V gene lookup returns CDR1 SGHAT and CDR2 FQNNGV. V was clipped by 4 bases and J by 3 bases, with 18 bases between them. This CDR3 is built from 16 residues. DNA of the CDR3: TGTGCCAGCAGCTCCTGGGACCGGGACACGAAAGAGACCCAGTACTTC. Protein product: CASSSWDRDTKETQYF.

CDR3 nucleotide sequence: TGTGCCACCTGGCCCGGGACAGGCCGCTCTGGAAACACCATATATTTT. Translating it yields CATWPGTGRSGNTIYF. This chain uses TRBV27 with TRBJ1-3, with 8 bases that match TRBD1. V gave up 10 bases and J gave up 0 bases; unmatched junction bases: 11. This CDR3 contains 16 residues. The V gene's germline CDR1 is MNHEY and CDR2 SMNVEV (reference sequence).

The chain couples TRBV2 to TRBJ1-4; the D is unclear. V shed 6 bases and J shed 0 bases, with 11 bases lying between them. Germline lookup yields CDR1 SNHLY and CDR2 FYNNEI. The CDR3 has 15 amino acids. CDR3 DNA sequence: TGTGCCAGCAGACGATGGACCTCAACTAATGAAAAACTGTTTTTT. Protein product: CASRRWTSTNEKLFF.

The genes are TRBV15 and TRBJ1-5, with D maybe TRBD1 (5 bases). The CDR3 contains 15 residues. V was cut by 0 bases and J by 4 bases, with 10 bases left in between. Germline CDR1 reads LNHNV; CDR2 reads YYDKDF (reference sequence). For the CDR3, the DNA is TGTGCCACCAGCAGAGATCTTGGGGGAAATCAGCCCCAGCATTTT. Translated: CATSRDLGGNQPQHF.

The V call is TRBV24-1, the J call TRBJ2-2; D is unclear. V was cut by 3 bases and J by 0 bases, with 7 bases left in between. The CDR3 runs 15 residues. From germline, CDR1 is KGHDR and CDR2 SFDVKD. The CDR3 is CATSDSGANTGELFF. The CDR3 DNA reads TGTGCCACCAGTGATAGTGGCGCGAACACCGGGGAGCTGTTTTTT.

CDR3 coding DNA: TGTGCCAGTAGAATGCAGGGGGCGGACGGGGAGCTGTTTTTT. It codes for CASRMQGADGELFF. This chain joins TRBV19 and TRBJ2-2, with 8 bases identical to TRBD1. In germline, CDR1 is LNHDA, CDR2 SQIVND (reference sequence). The CDR3 totals 14 residues. Unmatched junction bases numbered 7, after V lost 6 bases and J lost 7 bases.

The table lists this clone with a count of one. The chain joins TRBV27 to TRBJ1-4; D is perhaps TRBD1 (5 bases). CDR3 length: 15 amino acids. Trimming took off 7 bases at V and 7 bases at J, with 19 bases between the two ends. Germline CDR1 reads MNHEY; CDR2 reads SMNVEV (reference sequence). DNA for the CDR3: TGTGCCAGCAAGGTGGGGGGGTCCGCGGGTGAAAAACTGTTTTTT. Encoded protein: CASKVGGSAGEKLFF.

This clone has just one count. Other nucleotide sequences from this sample produce the same CDR3. This chain joins TRBV14 and TRBJ1-5, with D hard to call. The length of the CDR3 is 16 residues. V was shortened by 5 bases and J by 2 bases, with 16 bases between the two germline ends. The germline V gene has CDR1 SGHDN and CDR2 FVKESK. This chain's CDR3 is CASSSTTPAGNQPQHF. DNA for the CDR3: TGTGCCAGCAGCTCAACGACCCCGGCAGGCAATCAGCCCCAGCATTTT.

The chain couples TRBV27 to TRBJ2-3, with 9 nucleotides matching TRBD2. V gave up 4 bases and J gave up 2 bases; unmatched junction bases: 7. The CDR3 has 16 residues. Germline CDR1 and CDR2: MNHEY and SMNVEV (reference sequence). The chain's CDR3 is CASSYYSGRHTDTQYF. CDR3 DNA: TGTGCCAGCAGTTACTATAGCGGGAGACACACAGATACGCAGTATTTT.

The CDR3 nucleotides are TGTGCCAGCAGTTCATGGGGTTCCTCTGGAAACACCATATATTTT. This translates into CASSSWGSSGNTIYF. The V gene is TRBV28, the J gene TRBJ1-3; D is uncertain. Trimming pared 4 bases from V and 0 bases from J, leaving 10 bases between. Germline CDR1 is MDHEN and CDR2 is SYDVKM. This CDR3 contains 15 residues.

The chain joins TRBV5-1 to TRBJ2-2, with 10 positions matching TRBD2. Germline values: CDR1 SGHRS, CDR2 YFSETQ. The V gene end was trimmed by 4 bases and the J gene end by 6 bases; junction bases not matched to a gene: 12. The CDR3 sequence is 17 residues long. The CDR3 here is CASSRPEREGRAGELFF. Written as DNA, the CDR3 is TGCGCCAGCAGCCGGCCTGAGCGGGAGGGGCGGGCCGGGGAGCTGTTTTTT.

V usage is TRBV19 and J usage is TRBJ2-2; weak D call: TRBD2 (6 bases). The V and J ends lost 9 bases and 0 bases respectively, with 17 bases between them. This CDR3 comprises 16 residues. Germline V gene lookup returns CDR1 LNHDA and CDR2 SQIVND (reference sequence). The CDR3 spells CASANMGTANTGELFF. CDR3 nucleotide sequence: TGTGCCAGCGCGAACATGGGGACTGCGAACACCGGGGAGCTGTTTTTT.

This chain links TRBV30 with TRBJ1-1, with D maybe TRBD1 (5 bases). V dropped 4 bases and J dropped 1 base, with 10 bases sitting between them. The CDR3 extends over 13 amino acids. Germline CDR1 is GTSNPN and CDR2 is SVGIG (reference sequence). Written as DNA, the CDR3 is TGTGCCTGGACTGGGAGGGGGAACACTGAAGCTTTCTTT. Protein: CAWTGRGNTEAFF. The whole variable domain, remainder taken from reference TRBV30 and TRBJ1-1, is SQTIHQWPATLVQPVGSPLSLECTVEGTSNPNLYWYRQAAGRGLQLLFYSVGIGQISSEVPQNLSASRPQDRQFILSSKKLLLSDSGFYLCAWTGRGNTEAFFGQGTRLTVV.

This clone appeared a few times. This sequence joins TRBV5-1 and TRBJ1-1; D uncertain. Trimming took off 2 bases at V and 0 bases at J, with 14 bases between the two ends. The CDR3 is made up of 16 amino acids. Germline lookup yields CDR1 SGHRS and CDR2 YFSETQ. This CDR3 reads CASSFLFGALNTEAFF. CDR3 bases: TGCGCCAGCAGCTTCCTCTTTGGCGCCTTGAACACTGAAGCTTTCTTT. Variable domain in full (rest from reference TRBV5-1 and TRBJ1-1): KAGVTQTPRYLIKTRGQQVTLSCSPISGHRSVSWYQQTPGQGLQFLFEYFSETQRNKGNFPGRFSGRQFSNSRSEMNVSTLELGDSALYLCASSFLFGALNTEAFFGQGTRLTVV.

The J gene is TRBJ1-5, the V gene TRBV27; D uncertain. CDR3 length equals 13 residues. V lost 6 bases to trimming and J lost 0 bases, with 6 bases between them. The germline CDR1 and CDR2 sequences are MNHEY and SMNVEV (reference sequence). CDR3 nucleotides: TGTGCCAGCAGGGTTAATAGCAATCAGCCCCAGCATTTT. Translated: CASRVNSNQPQHF.

The CDR3 is CASRLTYTGLNTEAFF. The CDR3 DNA reads as TGTGCAAGTCGCTTAACATATACAGGCTTGAACACTGAAGCTTTCTTT. The V and J genes are TRBV12-2 and TRBJ1-1; the DNA was not used to check the table's D call, TRBD1. TRBV12-2 is classified as a pseudogene. The CDR3 covers 16 residues.

This chain uses TRBV3-1 (or the pseudogene TRBV3-2) with TRBJ2-3, with 7 bases identical to TRBD2. The CDR3 extends over 18 amino acids. From germline, CDR1 is LGHDT and CDR2 YNNKEL (reference sequence). The V segment lost 6 bases and the J segment 2 bases; nucleotides outside the gene matches: 17. CDR3 coding DNA: TGTGCCAGCAGTCTTCTTTCCGTTTTCGGGGGGAACACAGATACGCAGTATTTT. As protein: CASSLLSVFGGNTDTQYF.

The genes are TRBV28 and TRBJ2-7; 9 bases are a match to TRBD2. The CDR3 is made up of 16 amino acids. J lost 3 bases, V lost 3 bases, and 9 bases had no gene match. Germline V lookup: CDR1 MDHEN, CDR2 SYDVKM. CDR3: CASSLATSGRNYEQYF. In DNA, the CDR3 is TGTGCCAGCAGTTTGGCCACAAGCGGGAGGAACTACGAGCAGTACTTC.

This clone was detected only once. The chain couples TRBV7-3 to TRBJ2-5, with TRBD2 matching 7 bases. Germline assignment: CDR1 SGHTA and CDR2 FQGTGA. V shed 1 base, J shed 4 bases, and the junction held 6 bases outside the gene matches. The CDR3 is 15 residues long. The CDR3 DNA sequence: TGTGCCAGCAGCTTAAGGCGGGAGCTGGGAGAGACCCAGTACTTC. Protein sequence: CASSLRRELGETQYF.

The gene calls are TRBV14 and TRBJ2-3; 13 bases align to TRBD2. The V gene's germline CDR1 is SGHDN and CDR2 FVKESK. The CDR3 has 16 residues. The ends lost 4 bases at V and 3 bases at J; junction bases unmatched: 4. The CDR3 nucleotides read TGTGCCAGCAGCCGCTGGACTAGCGGGAGTACAGATACGCAGTATTTT. Encoded protein: CASSRWTSGSTDTQYF.

The chain links TRBV5-8 to TRBJ1-4; D is undetermined. V was clipped by 2 bases and J by 7 bases, with 15 bases between them. From germline, CDR1 is SGHTS and CDR2 YDEGEE. The CDR3 runs to 15 residues. DNA for the CDR3: TGTGCCAGCAGCTTCCCGATCGGCCGGGTTGAAAAACTGTTTTTT. Its translation is CASSFPIGRVEKLFF.

This sequence joins TRBV6-5 and TRBJ1-1; D may be TRBD1 (5 bases). Germline V gene data show CDR1 as MNHEY and CDR2 as SVGAGI. V was cut by 0 bases and J by 3 bases, with 11 bases left in between. This CDR3 comprises 15 residues. Here the CDR3 reads CASSYSPTVYTEAFF. The DNA for the CDR3 is TGTGCCAGCAGTTACTCGCCGACAGTATACACTGAAGCTTTCTTT.

V and J are TRBV30 and TRBJ2-7; D not certain. Germline loops: CDR1 GTSNPN, CDR2 SVGIG (reference sequence). This CDR3 has 15 residues. V was pared by 2 bases and J by 5 bases, with 19 bases between. CDR3 nucleotides: TGTGCCTGGAGTACCGGGCAGCCAGGTAGTAACGAGCAGTACTTC. This encodes CAWSTGQPGSNEQYF.

The chain combines TRBV5-1 with TRBJ2-2; D ambiguous. The length of the CDR3 is 15 residues. CDR1 SGHRS and CDR2 YFSETQ come from the germline V gene. The V end lost 0 bases, the J end lost 6 bases, and 12 bases lay between the germline ends. CDR3 sequence (DNA): TGCGCCAGCAGCTTGGAGGTAGCCTATCCCGGGGAGCTGTTTTTT. It encodes CASSLEVAYPGELFF.

The rearrangement links TRBV10-1 to TRBJ1-5; D gene unclear. V was trimmed by 7 bases and J by 7 bases, leaving 11 bases between them. Germline V CDR1 and CDR2: WNHNN, SYGVQD (reference sequence). The CDR3 extends over 12 amino acids. CDR3 sequence reads: CASIGLAQPQHF. Here the CDR3 DNA reads TGCGCCAGCATTGGGCTAGCACAGCCCCAGCATTTT.

The chain couples TRBV24-1 to TRBJ2-4; D possibly corresponds to TRBD1 (6 bases). Deletions cut 1 base from V and 8 bases from J, with 14 bases between. The CDR3 consists of 15 residues. Germline V gene sequence: CDR1 KGHDR, CDR2 SFDVKD. For the CDR3, the DNA is TGTGCCACCAGTGATTTAGTAGGGGGACGAGACATTCAGTACTTC. This translates into CATSDLVGGRDIQYF.

The chain recombines TRBV27 with TRBJ2-1; 11 bases agree with TRBD1. In germline, CDR1 is MNHEY, CDR2 SMNVEV (reference sequence). The CDR3 spans 15 residues. V gave up 6 bases and J gave up 4 bases; unmatched junction bases: 5. In DNA form, the CDR3 reads TGTGCCAGCAGAGGGGACAGGGGGGAATACAATGAGCAGTTCTTC. It codes for CASRGDRGEYNEQFF.